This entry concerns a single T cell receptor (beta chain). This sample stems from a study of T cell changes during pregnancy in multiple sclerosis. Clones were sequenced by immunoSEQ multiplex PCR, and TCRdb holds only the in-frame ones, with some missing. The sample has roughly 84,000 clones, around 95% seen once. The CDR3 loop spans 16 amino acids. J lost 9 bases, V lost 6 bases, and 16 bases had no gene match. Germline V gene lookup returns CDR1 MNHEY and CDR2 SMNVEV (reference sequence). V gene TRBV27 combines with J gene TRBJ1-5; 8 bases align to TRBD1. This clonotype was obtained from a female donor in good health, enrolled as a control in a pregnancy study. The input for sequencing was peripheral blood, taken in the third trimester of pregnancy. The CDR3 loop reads CASSSQGTGDLRPQHF. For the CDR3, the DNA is TGTGCCAGCAGCTCTCAAGGGACAGGAGACCTCCGGCCCCAGCATTTT.